The 21 T cell receptor beta chains below come from one sample, sequenced in a study of human T cells and chemical hapten exposure. Each CDR3 protein is one row after TCRdb ran MiXCR on the 5' RACE reads. The sample carries more than 140,000 distinct CDR3 sequences, roughly 4.1% recorded once. Total RNA was isolated from whole blood that had not been fractionated. These receptors all come from a female donor in good health.

This clonotype was observed at least ten times. The chain carries TRBV3-1 and TRBJ2-2, with TRBD1 identical over 9 bases. The junction had 5 bases not matched to a gene; V was cut back by 2 bases and J by 1 base. Germline-derived CDR1 and CDR2 are LGHDT and YNNKEL (reference sequence). This CDR3 contains 17 residues. CDR3 nucleotide sequence: TGTGCCAGCAGCCAATCCGGGACAGGGCTGAACACCGGGGAGCTGTTTTTT. Protein product: CASSQSGTGLNTGELFF. Looking up the rest from reference TRBV3-1 and TRBJ2-2 gives the full variable domain: DTAVSQTPKYLVTQMGNDKSIKCEQNLGHDTMYWYKQDSKKFLKIMFSYNNKELIINETVPNRFSPKSPDKAHLNLHINSLELGDSAVYFCASSQSGTGLNTGELFFGEGSRLTVL.

This clonotype was found many times. J is TRBJ2-5 and V is TRBV30; no reliable D call. Trimming pared 0 bases from V and 1 base from J, leaving 9 bases between. The germline CDR1 and CDR2 sequences are GTSNPN and SVGIG (reference sequence). The CDR3 has 14 residues. The CDR3 DNA sequence: TGTGCCTGGAGTGTTCTTTCGCCCCAAGAGACCCAGTACTTC. Amino acid sequence: CAWSVLSPQETQYF.

V usage is TRBV2 and J usage is TRBJ2-3, with D possibly TRBD1 on 5 matching bases. The V gene lost 1 base and the J gene lost 1 base, with 9 bases spanning the gap. The CDR3 is made up of 15 amino acids. Germline CDR1 reads SNHLY; CDR2 reads FYNNEI. The CDR3 sequence: CASSEEGSGTDTQYF. The CDR3 DNA is TGTGCCAGCAGTGAAGAGGGGTCTGGCACAGATACGCAGTATTTT.

This clonotype was detected a few times. This chain links TRBV7-9 with TRBJ1-4, with unresolved D. The CDR3 spans 12 residues. Germline CDR1 reads SEHNR; CDR2 reads FQNEAQ (reference sequence). The germline V and J ends were trimmed by 6 bases and 7 bases, with 9 bases remaining between them. The CDR3 coding sequence is TGTGCCAGCAGGAAGCGAACTGAAAAACTGTTTTTT. Translated, it gives CASRKRTEKLFF.

The table lists this clonotype with many counts. The chain uses TRBV18 and TRBJ2-5; D remains ambiguous. Germline CDR1 and CDR2: KGHSH and LQKENI. V was shortened by 3 bases and J by 2 bases, with 10 bases between the two germline ends. This CDR3 is built from 14 residues. CDR3 sequence (DNA): TGTGCCAGCTCACCGACGCAAGTGCAAGAGACCCAGTACTTC. This codes for CASSPTQVQETQYF. Based on the CDR3 plus reference TRBV18 and TRBJ2-5, the full variable domain is NAGVMQNPRHLVRRRGQEARLRCSPMKGHSHVYWYRQLPEEGLKFMVYLQKENIIDESGMPKERFSAEFPKEGPSILRIQQVVRGDSAAYFCASSPTQVQETQYFGPGTRLLVL.

This clonotype was seen many times. This rearrangement joins TRBV11-2 to TRBJ1-1; D uncertain. V was trimmed by 4 bases and J by 0 bases, leaving 12 bases between them. This CDR3 comprises 15 residues. The V gene's germline CDR1 is SGHAT and CDR2 FQNNGV. Here the CDR3 DNA reads TGTGCCAGCAGCTCCGCTTGGGCAGTGAACACTGAAGCTTTCTTT. The encoded protein is CASSSAWAVNTEAFF.

This clonotype occurred many times. This chain connects TRBV6-6 to TRBJ2-1; possible D gene TRBD2, 6 bases. With 6 bases removed from V and 3 bases from J, the gap between germline ends came to 12 bases. The CDR3 runs to 14 residues. Germline-derived CDR1 and CDR2 are MNHNY and SVGAGI (reference sequence). The CDR3 here is CASSRDSLYNEQFF. CDR3 sequence (DNA): TGTGCCAGCAGCCGGGACTCCCTCTACAATGAGCAGTTCTTC.

In its sample, this clonotype was seen many times. The chain links TRBV5-1 to TRBJ1-3, with D perhaps matching TRBD1 (6 bases). Trimming removed 4 bases from V and 4 bases from J, with 18 bases in between. CDR1 is SGHRS and CDR2 is YFSETQ in the germline V gene. The CDR3 length is 16 residues. The CDR3 spells CASSLAGRGIGNTIYF. The CDR3, as DNA: TGCGCCAGCAGCCTGGCCGGCAGGGGCATCGGAAACACCATATATTTT. Full variable domain (rest looked up from reference TRBV5-1 and TRBJ1-3): KAGVTQTPRYLIKTRGQQVTLSCSPISGHRSVSWYQQTPGQGLQFLFEYFSETQRNKGNFPGRFSGRQFSNSRSEMNVSTLELGDSALYLCASSLAGRGIGNTIYFGEGSWLTVV.

The table lists this clonotype with many counts. The CDR3 nucleotides are TGTGCCAGCAGCCAAGGGGGGACCGGTAATTCACCCCTCCACTTT. Translation: CASSQGGTGNSPLHF. The genes are TRBV3-1 and TRBJ1-6; a possible D gene is TRBD1 (5 bases). The V gene lost 1 base and the J gene lost 6 bases, with 10 bases spanning the gap. Germline V gene data show CDR1 as LGHDT and CDR2 as YNNKEL (reference sequence). This CDR3 region has 15 residues.

This clonotype was counted ten times or more. The CDR3 coding sequence is TGTGCCAGCAGCCAAGAATGGGGACTAGGGGGTGAGCAGTTCTTC. Translated: CASSQEWGLGGEQFF. The chain carries TRBV3-1 and TRBJ2-1, with 8 bases that match TRBD2. Trimming took 0 bases from V and 9 from J; bases not matched to a gene: 7. The CDR3 has 15 amino acids. The germline V gene has CDR1 LGHDT and CDR2 YNNKEL (reference sequence).

In this sample, this clonotype turned up a few times. This rearrangement joins TRBV24-1 to TRBJ2-1, with D hard to call. Germline CDR1 reads KGHDR; CDR2 reads SFDVKD. V shed 6 bases and J shed 7 bases, with 12 bases lying between them. The CDR3 covers 13 residues. The CDR3, as DNA: TGTGCCACCAGTCGGCCAGAGCGAAATGAGCAGTTCTTC. Amino acids: CATSRPERNEQFF.

This clonotype was seen repeatedly, ten times or more. The chain combines TRBV6-1 with TRBJ1-4; no reliable D call. This CDR3 spans 15 amino acids. CDR1 is MNHNS and CDR2 is SASEGT in the germline V gene. V was shortened by 2 bases and J by 6 bases, with 13 bases between the two germline ends. For the CDR3, the DNA is TGTGCCAGCAGTGAACCGGGCCGAGGTGATGAAAAACTGTTTTTT. It encodes CASSEPGRGDEKLFF.

This clonotype was detected many times. The chain links TRBV5-6 to TRBJ2-3; D remains unclear. The V gene's germline CDR1 is SGHDT and CDR2 YYEEEE. V lost 4 bases, J lost 4 bases, and 10 bases lay in between. The CDR3 loop spans 13 amino acids. In DNA form, the CDR3 reads TGTGCCAGCAGCCCGTGGGTAGCAGATACGCAGTATTTT. Protein product: CASSPWVADTQYF.

As concerns this clonotype: Given a much more abundant clone one base away, this may be a read error. The V and J genes are TRBV19 and TRBJ2-4, with D unclear. The germline CDR1 and CDR2 sequences are LNHDA and SQIVND (reference sequence). Trimming left V 3 bases short and J 0 bases short, with 6 bases between. This CDR3 contains 14 residues. CDR3 protein: CASSIPGAKNIQYF. CDR3 DNA sequence: TGTGCCAGTAGTATTCCCGGAGCCAAAAACATTCAGTACTTC.

At least ten counts were recorded for this clonotype. The V gene is TRBV12-3 or TRBV12-4, the J gene TRBJ1-5, with D unclear. V was clipped by 4 bases and J by 2 bases, with 12 bases between them. The CDR3 contains 15 residues. CDR3 sequence: CASSSAVSGNQPQHF. As DNA, the CDR3 is TGTGCCAGCAGTTCCGCGGTTTCGGGCAATCAGCCCCAGCATTTT.

This clonotype came up a few times. The chain has TRBV6-6 and TRBJ1-2; TRBD1 agrees at 9 bases. The germline gives CDR1 MNHNY, CDR2 SVGAGI (reference sequence). The J segment lost 8 bases and the V segment lost 5 bases, leaving 9 bases of the junction unmatched. CDR3 size: 14 residues. The CDR3 nucleotides are TGTGCCAGCAGTAACCGGGACAGGGTAGTCGGCTACACCTTC. It yields the protein CASSNRDRVVGYTF.

There are many counts of this clonotype. The chain links TRBV3-1 to TRBJ1-4; D gene unclear. The CDR3 is 16 amino acids. Germline V gene lookup returns CDR1 LGHDT and CDR2 YNNKEL (reference sequence). V shed 2 bases and J shed 8 bases, with 18 bases lying between them. CDR3 nucleotide sequence: TGTGCCAGCAGCCAATCTGGCAGGCCGCTGACGGAAAAACTGTTTTTT. Residues: CASSQSGRPLTEKLFF.

The chain couples TRBV12-3 or TRBV12-4 to TRBJ1-1; TRBD1 agrees at 8 bases. With V trimmed by 3 bases and J by 2 bases, 5 bases remained unmatched. This CDR3 spans 15 amino acids. The DNA for the CDR3 is TGTGCCAGCAGTTTTTCAGGGGGCTTAAACACTGAAGCTTTCTTT. Translation: CASSFSGGLNTEAFF.

This clonotype was counted many times. CDR3 nucleotides: TGCAGTGCTAGAGGTCTAGCCCTCCACGAGCAGTACTTC. It translates to CSARGLALHEQYF. This sequence joins TRBV20-1 and TRBJ2-7, with D perhaps TRBD2 (5 bases). The length of the CDR3 is 13 residues. CDR1 and CDR2 from the germline V gene are DFQATT and SNEGSKA (reference sequence). V was pared by 1 base and J by 5 bases, with 12 bases between.

This clonotype was seen repeatedly, ten times or more. The chain combines TRBV29-1 with TRBJ1-3; D not resolved. The germline V gene encodes CDR1 SQVTM and CDR2 ANQGSEA. Trimming removed 6 bases from V and 0 bases from J, with 9 bases in between. There are 13 residues in the CDR3. DNA of the CDR3: TGCAGCGTCCAGGACCTCTCTGGAAACACCATATATTTT. Translation: CSVQDLSGNTIYF. The complete variable domain, with remaining parts taken from reference TRBV29-1 and TRBJ1-3, reads SAVISQKPSRDICQRGTSLTIQCQVDSQVTMMFWYRQQPGQSLTLIATANQGSEATYESGFVIDKFPISRPNLTFSTLTVSNMSPEDSSIYLCSVQDLSGNTIYFGEGSWLTVV.

The sample holds many counts of this clonotype. CDR3: CASSQGRASTDTQYF. CDR3 nucleotide sequence: TGTGCCAGCAGTCAGGGCAGGGCTAGCACAGATACGCAGTATTTT. The chain has TRBV7-9 and TRBJ2-3; D perhaps matches TRBD1 (5 bases). Trimming removed 6 bases from V and 0 bases from J, with 13 bases in between. Germline CDR1 SEHNR, CDR2 FQNEAQ (reference sequence). The CDR3 has 15 amino acids.